The 9 T cell receptor beta chains reported below all come from one sample, sequenced in a study of cytomegalovirus exposure and HLA in healthy donors. The PCR used 60 Vbeta and 13 Jbeta primers. The data were produced by immunoSEQ multiplex PCR, yet TCRdb's version contains in-frame clones alone and is incomplete. The sample has around 200,000 clones, roughly 73% seen once. What was sequenced was PBMCs. Every receptor here comes from a female donor in good health and CMV-seronegative.

This chain connects TRBV7-2 to TRBJ2-3; 7 positions match TRBD1. V shed 3 bases and J 6 bases; nucleotides not matched to a gene: 6. CDR1 is SGHTA, CDR2 FQGNSA, per germline. The CDR3 is made up of 14 amino acids. Here the CDR3 DNA reads TGTGCCAGCAGCTTTGCCGACAGGGACGATACGCAGTATTTT. It encodes CASSFADRDDTQYF.

As for this clone: Additional DNA sequences in this sample encode the identical CDR3. The V gene is TRBV5-1, the J gene TRBJ1-1, with a possible D match to TRBD1 (5 bases). Germline V lookup: CDR1 SGHRS, CDR2 YFSETQ. The CDR3 is 14 amino acids. V shed 0 bases and J shed 2 bases, with 8 bases lying between them. This CDR3 reads CASSLAGDNTEAFF. Written as DNA, the CDR3 is TGCGCCAGCAGCTTGGCGGGGGACAACACTGAAGCTTTCTTT.

This chain joins TRBV5-4 and TRBJ1-4; 8 positions match TRBD1. There are 15 residues in the CDR3. V was clipped by 0 bases and J by 8 bases; unmatched bases: 6. Germline V gene sequence: CDR1 SGHNT, CDR2 YYREEE (reference sequence). Here the CDR3 DNA reads TGTGCCAGCAGCTTGGATCAGGGGGCTGAAGAAAAACTGTTTTTT. The encoded protein is CASSLDQGAEEKLFF. The whole variable domain, remainder taken from reference TRBV5-4 and TRBJ1-4, is ETGVTQSPTHLIKTRGQQVTLRCSSQSGHNTVSWYQQALGQGPQFIFQYYREEENGRGNFPPRFSGLQFPNYSSELNVNALELDDSALYLCASSLDQGAEEKLFFGSGTQLSVL.

V and J are TRBV29-1 and TRBJ1-1, with 7 bases lining up with TRBD1. The CDR3 extends over 13 amino acids. Trimming cost V 3 bases and J 4 bases; bases outside gene matches: 5. Germline V gene sequence: CDR1 SQVTM, CDR2 ANQGSEA. CDR3 in DNA: TGCAGCGTTGATAAAGGGGGCGTCACTGAAGCTTTCTTT. This codes for CSVDKGGVTEAFF.

The sample holds one count of this clone. This rearrangement joins TRBV5-1 to TRBJ2-7; 15 bases are a match to TRBD2. CDR1 SGHRS and CDR2 YFSETQ come from the germline V gene. The CDR3 runs 17 residues. Trimming cost V 2 bases and J 2 bases; bases outside gene matches: 5. The CDR3 spells CASSLGLAGGQTYEQYF. The CDR3 nucleotides are TGCGCCAGCAGCTTAGGACTAGCGGGGGGGCAAACCTACGAGCAGTACTTC.

The chain carries TRBV7-2 and TRBJ1-2; 8 nucleotides agree with TRBD1. Losses at the gene ends were 0 bases for V and 8 bases for J; bases not matched to a gene: 5. This CDR3 contains 14 residues. Germline CDR1 SGHTA, CDR2 FQGNSA. The CDR3 coding sequence is TGTGCCAGCAGCTTAGCGGCCACAGGGGGAGGCTACACCTTC. This sequence encodes CASSLAATGGGYTF.

A few counts support this clone. This chain joins TRBV11-2 and TRBJ1-6; maybe TRBD1 (6 bases). Germline-derived CDR1 and CDR2 are SGHAT and FQNNGV. V was clipped by 7 bases and J by 10 bases, with 14 bases between them. The CDR3 is 13 residues long. The CDR3 region has the DNA TGTGCCAGCAACGTCCAGGACAGATCACCCCTCCACTTT. It translates to CASNVQDRSPLHF.

The V gene is TRBV6-5, the J gene TRBJ2-2; D is unresolved. This CDR3 region has 14 residues. Trimming stripped 0 bases from V and 7 bases from J, with 9 bases between. Per the germline V gene, CDR1 is MNHEY and CDR2 is SVGAGI. The CDR3 is CASSYSPDSGELFF. The CDR3 DNA reads as TGTGCCAGCAGTTACTCGCCCGATAGCGGGGAGCTGTTTTTT.

The V and J genes are TRBV15 and TRBJ2-5; a possible D gene is TRBD2 (6 bases). The CDR3 loop spans 15 amino acids. Per the germline V gene, CDR1 is LNHNV and CDR2 is YYDKDF (reference sequence). The germline V and J ends were trimmed by 0 bases and 2 bases, with 10 bases remaining between them. The CDR3 nucleotides read TGTGCCACCAGCAGAGATCGTGGAGGGCAAGAGACCCAGTACTTC. The encoded protein is CATSRDRGGQETQYF.